This T cell receptor (beta chain) was observed in a study of cytomegalovirus exposure and HLA in healthy donors. PCR used 60 Vbeta primers and 13 Jbeta primers. Sequenced by immunoSEQ multiplex PCR; TCRdb stores in-frame clones only, minus some. This table has 250,000 to 350,000 clones, 75% to 90% appearing once. After removal of 0 bases from V and 1 base from J, the junction contained 13 bases not matched to a gene. CDR1 is SGHDT, CDR2 YYEEEE, per germline. The CDR3 spans 18 residues. The V gene is TRBV5-6, the J gene TRBJ2-7; 7 bases map to TRBD2. The sequence derives from a girl aged 2 to 9 in good health and CMV-seronegative. The sequencing input was PBMCs. DNA of the CDR3: TGTGCCAGCAGCTTGGCGGGAGGATTCCGGCCGATATCCTACGAGCAGTACTTC. The encoded protein is CASSLAGGFRPISYEQYF.